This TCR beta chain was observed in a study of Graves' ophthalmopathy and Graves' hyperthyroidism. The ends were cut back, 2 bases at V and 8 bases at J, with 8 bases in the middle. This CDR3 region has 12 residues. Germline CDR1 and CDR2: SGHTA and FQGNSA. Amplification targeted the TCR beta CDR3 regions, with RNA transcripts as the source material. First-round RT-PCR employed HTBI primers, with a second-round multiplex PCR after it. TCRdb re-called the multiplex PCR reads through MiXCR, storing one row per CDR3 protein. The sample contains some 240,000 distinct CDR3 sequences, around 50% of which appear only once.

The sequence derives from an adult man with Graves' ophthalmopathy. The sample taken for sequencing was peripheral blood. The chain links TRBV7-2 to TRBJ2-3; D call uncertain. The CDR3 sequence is CASSLNLGTQYF. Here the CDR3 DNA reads TGTGCCAGCAGCTTAAACCTGGGTACGCAGTATTTT.